This note documents a single T cell receptor beta chain sequence. The entry originates in a study of blood T cell repertoires in COVID-19. About the research overall: COVID-19 samples collected from the United States, Italy and Spain covered acute and convalescent phases.

Using immunoSEQ multiplex PCR, the repertoire was profiled, and TCRdb retains in-frame clones only, with some absent. The sample shows approximately 250,000 clones, around nine tenths of them seen only once. The sequenced material came from peripheral blood. The TCR originated in a middle-aged man with active or convalescent COVID-19.

The DNA of the CDR3 is TGTGCCACCAGTGCGCGCGGGAGGAGCTCCTACGAGCAGTACTTC. Protein sequence: CATSARGRSSYEQYF. The chain carries TRBV24-1 and TRBJ2-7; 8 bases map to TRBD2. The CDR3 loop spans 15 amino acids. Germline assignment: CDR1 KGHDR and CDR2 SFDVKD. The junction had 5 bases not matched to a gene; V was cut back by 5 bases and J by 0 bases.